This T cell receptor (beta chain) was documented in a study of beta chain features in type 1 diabetes. CDR3 length: 14 amino acids. The germline V gene encodes CDR1 MNHEY and CDR2 SVGAGI. The junction had 7 bases not matched to a gene; V was cut back by 5 bases and J by 4 bases. Notes on the study in general: The study left unresolved whether HLA type influences TCRB rearrangement. In all four CD4+ subsets, TCRB CDR3 length was significantly, moderately reduced in type 1 diabetes.

This clone was seen a few times. The antigen remains unidentified. Reverse transcription of all isolated RNA meant that expressed TCRB transcripts were sequenced. This table comes from immunoSEQ multiplex PCR, and its TCRdb copy is limited to in-frame clones, with some not included. The data show 160,000 or so clones, approximately 9.1% seen once. It was one heparinised blood draw, averaging about 120 mL, that each donor gave. Each of the CD4+ naive, central memory, regulatory and stem cell-like memory populations was sorted via CD45RO/CCR7/CD25/CD127/CD95/CD27. The receptor was derived from a woman in her twenties or thirties with type 1 diabetes. The chain recombines TRBV6-5 with TRBJ2-5; 7 bases are a match to TRBD2. The specimen sequenced was central memory CD4+ T cells from blood. CDR3 residues: CASSRTGGRETQYF. CDR3 DNA: TGTGCCAGCAGTCGCACGGGAGGACGAGAGACCCAGTACTTC.